Below, 17 T cell receptor beta chains from the same sample are listed, as sequenced in a study of T cell changes during pregnancy in multiple sclerosis. TCRdb keeps only in-frame clones here, not all; method: immunoSEQ multiplex PCR. This sample carries about 50,000 clones, 80% to 95% of them seen once, and the ten largest clones take around 0.37%. Sequenced material: CD4+ T cells from peripheral blood mononuclear cells, taken after pregnancy. These receptor sequences come from a female donor with multiple sclerosis, enrolled in a pregnancy study.

The chain employs TRBV4-2 and TRBJ1-2; no definite D call. V lost 1 base and J 3 bases, leaving 9 bases between the germline ends. Germline V gene lookup returns CDR1 LGHNA and CDR2 YNFKEQ. The CDR3 has 14 residues. The CDR3: CASSQVSEDYGYTF. DNA of the CDR3: TGTGCCAGCAGCCAAGTATCAGAAGACTATGGCTACACCTTC.

V is TRBV5-5 and J is TRBJ1-2; 7 nucleotides line up with TRBD1. Germline V gives CDR1 SGHKS, CDR2 YYEKEE (reference sequence). The CDR3 runs 15 residues. Trimming took 4 bases from V and 2 from J; bases not matched to a gene: 8. This CDR3 is CASSESGTVNYGYTF. The CDR3 nucleotides read TGTGCCAGCAGCGAGTCCGGGACAGTCAACTATGGCTACACCTTC.

This chain links TRBV15 with TRBJ2-7, with TRBD1 matching over 9 bases. Germline CDR1 and CDR2: LNHNV and YYDKDF (reference sequence). With 0 bases clipped from V and 6 bases from J, the junction kept 3 bases outside the gene matches. This CDR3 has 14 amino acids. The CDR3 region has the DNA TGTGCCACCAGCAGAGATACGACAGGGGGCGAGCAGTACTTC. This gives the protein CATSRDTTGGEQYF.

In its sample, this clone was seen once. This rearrangement joins TRBV19 to TRBJ2-3; no reliable D call. The CDR3 sequence is 12 residues long. Trimming removed 6 bases from V and 0 bases from J, with 4 bases in between. The germline V gene has CDR1 LNHDA and CDR2 SQIVND (reference sequence). The CDR3 here is CASRQSTDTQYF. CDR3 DNA: TGTGCCAGTAGACAGAGCACAGATACGCAGTATTTT.

The chain combines TRBV11-1 with TRBJ2-1; TRBD2 matches 11 bases. The CDR3 contains 17 residues. Losses at the gene ends were 3 bases for V and 5 bases for J; bases not matched to a gene: 9. Germline-derived CDR1 and CDR2 are SGHAT and FQDESV (reference sequence). The CDR3 loop reads CASSLSSGRFIHNEQFF. The DNA for the CDR3 is TGTGCCAGCAGCTTGTCTAGCGGGAGGTTTATACACAATGAGCAGTTCTTC. The whole variable domain, remainder taken from reference TRBV11-1 and TRBJ2-1, is EAEVAQSPRYKITEKSQAVAFWCDPISGHATLYWYRQILGQGPELLVQFQDESVVDDSQLPKDRFSAERLKGVDSTLKIQPAELGDSAMYLCASSLSSGRFIHNEQFFGPGTRLTVL.

This clone was picked up one time. V is TRBV11-2 and J is TRBJ2-3, with D hard to call. The germline V gene has CDR1 SGHAT and CDR2 FQNNGV. V lost 8 bases and J 4 bases, leaving 10 bases between the germline ends. This CDR3 region has 12 residues. The CDR3 loop reads CASSPPADTQYF. The DNA of the CDR3 is TGTGCCAGCTCACCACCGGCAGATACGCAGTATTTT.

This clone was detected only once. This chain connects TRBV7-2 to TRBJ2-5; D remains unclear. Germline V CDR1 and CDR2: SGHTA, FQGNSA. The CDR3 is 12 amino acids. V was pared by 1 base and J by 5 bases, with 5 bases between. As DNA, the CDR3 is TGTGCCAGCAGCTTAGGGGCTGAGACCCAGTACTTC. This gives the protein CASSLGAETQYF.

The genes are TRBV4-1 and TRBJ1-6; 7 bases line up with TRBD1. The V segment lost 5 bases and the J segment 0 bases; nucleotides outside the gene matches: 13. CDR1 and CDR2 from the germline V gene are MGHRA and YSYEKL. The CDR3 has 19 amino acids. CDR3 nucleotide sequence: TGCGCCAGCAGCGCCCGGGACAGTCTAGGAGGCTCCTATAATTCACCCCTCCACTTT. This gives the protein CASSARDSLGGSYNSPLHF.

This chain connects TRBV28 to TRBJ2-1; D not resolved. The germline gives CDR1 MDHEN, CDR2 SYDVKM. Trimming took 4 bases from V and 6 from J, leaving 16 bases between them. This CDR3 spans 15 amino acids. CDR3 loop: CASSSIIQPLNEQFF. CDR3 in DNA: TGTGCCAGCAGTTCCATCATACAACCCCTCAATGAGCAGTTCTTC.

The J gene is TRBJ1-3, the V gene TRBV5-4, with D perhaps matching TRBD1 (6 bases). This CDR3 is 16 amino acids long. Deletions cut 1 base from V and 0 bases from J, with 11 bases between. Per germline, CDR1 SGHNT and CDR2 YYREEE (reference sequence). This CDR3 is CASSLTGTHSGNTIYF. In nucleotides, the CDR3 is TGTGCCAGCAGCTTGACAGGGACCCACTCTGGAAACACCATATATTTT.

The chain links TRBV11-2 to TRBJ2-1; D is possibly TRBD2 (5 bases). Trimming cost V 0 bases and J 5 bases, with 11 bases left between them. This CDR3 is 15 amino acids long. The germline CDR1 and CDR2 sequences are SGHAT and FQNNGV. CDR3 sequence: CASSLDSVANNEQFF. The CDR3 DNA follows: TGTGCCAGCAGCTTAGATAGCGTAGCCAACAATGAGCAGTTCTTC.

This clone was seen a single time. The chain recombines TRBV11-3 with TRBJ2-1, with 14 bases identical to TRBD2. J lost 9 bases, V lost 4 bases, and 5 bases had no gene match. This CDR3 spans 15 amino acids. Germline V lookup: CDR1 SGHNT, CDR2 YENEEA. The CDR3 loop reads CASSSTSGRETEQFF. CDR3 bases: TGTGCCAGCAGCTCGACTAGCGGGAGGGAGACTGAGCAGTTCTTC.

J is TRBJ1-1 and V is TRBV30; 8 bases are shared with TRBD1. In germline, CDR1 is GTSNPN, CDR2 SVGIG (reference sequence). Germline trimming cut 4 bases from V and 5 bases from J; bases unmatched to any gene: 12. The CDR3 sequence is 15 residues long. CDR3: CAWTQHDRGGTEAFF. CDR3 DNA: TGTGCCTGGACCCAACACGACAGGGGTGGTACTGAAGCTTTCTTT.

The CDR3 DNA sequence: TGTGCCAGCAGTTACTCGGCAGTGAACTATGGCTACACCTTC. Translation gives CASSYSAVNYGYTF. The V gene is TRBV6-5, the J gene TRBJ1-2, with unresolved D. Germline V CDR1 and CDR2: MNHEY, SVGAGI. CDR3 size: 14 residues. Trimming cost V 0 bases and J 2 bases, with 7 bases left between them.

The rearrangement uses TRBV18 and TRBJ2-3; D is unclear. Trimming cost V 1 base and J 1 base, with 3 bases left between them. The CDR3 consists of 13 residues. Per germline, CDR1 KGHSH and CDR2 LQKENI. CDR3 residues: CASSPRRTDTQYF. The CDR3 DNA is TGTGCCAGCTCACCACGGCGCACAGATACGCAGTATTTT.

This rearrangement joins TRBV25-1 to TRBJ2-5, with D hard to call. This CDR3 is built from 13 residues. Trimming cost V 3 bases and J 1 base, with 6 bases left between them. Germline values: CDR1 MGHDK, CDR2 SYGVNS. The CDR3 DNA reads as TGTGCCAGCAGTGATCACAGCCAAGAGACCCAGTACTTC. Its translation is CASSDHSQETQYF.

The chain combines TRBV5-1 with TRBJ2-7; 7 nucleotides agree with TRBD1. The CDR3 has 15 amino acids. Germline CDR1 and CDR2: SGHRS and YFSETQ. Germline trimming cut 1 base from V and 3 bases from J; bases unmatched to any gene: 7. CDR3 DNA sequence: TGCGCCAGCAGCTTGTCCCTCGACAGGGTCTACGAGCAGTACTTC. Amino acid sequence: CASSLSLDRVYEQYF.